The rows below give T cell receptor beta chains drawn from one sample of a study of T cell responses to AZD1222 COVID-19 vaccine. Clones were read by immunoSEQ multiplex PCR, and TCRdb kept only the in-frame ones, dropping some. The sample includes about 130,000 clones, about 91% of them seen just once. Here the sequenced sample was peripheral blood, taken on day 0 of AZD1222 vaccination. These receptors all come from an adult in good health. CDR3s include the opening cysteine and the closing phenylalanine or tryptophan. D genes are given only for firm matches. Size values are once, few and many counts, or a class for expanded clones, and some rows have none.

d_gene	v_gene	j_gene	abundance	CDR3nt	CDR3aa
TRBD1	TRBV15	TRBJ2-3	once	TGTGCCACCAGCAGAGATCGAGGGACAGGCACAGATACGCAGTATTTT	CATSRDRGTGTDTQYF
.	TRBV19	TRBJ1-2	.	TGTGCCAGTATCCGGAACAGCCGTCCCCCTCTATGGGGCTACACCTTC	CASIRNSRPPLWGYTF
.	TRBV7-3	TRBJ2-3	.	TGTGCCAGCAGCCTCTGGACTATTAGCACAGATACGCAGTATTTT	CASSLWTISTDTQYF
TRBD1	TRBV5-4	TRBJ2-1	.	TGTGCCAGCAGTTACATTACGGGACAGGGCCTAAATGAGCAGTTCTTC	CASSYITGQGLNEQFF
TRBD1	TRBV6-2/TRBV6-3	TRBJ2-7	.	TGTGCCAGCAGTTCCTCCCCGACAGGGCTCTCCTACGAGCAGTACTTC	CASSSSPTGLSYEQYF
.	TRBV10-3	TRBJ2-3	.	TGTGCCATCAGGCAAAGCCAGGGAGGTACAGATACGCAGTATTTT	CAIRQSQGGTDTQYF
TRBD1	TRBV6-4	TRBJ2-2	once	TGTGCCAGCCGGAAGGGGGCCTACACCGGGGAGCTGTTTTTT	CASRKGAYTGELFF
TRBD1	TRBV5-1	TRBJ2-2	.	TGCGCCAGCAGCTTGGGACAGGGTGGTATCGGGGAGCTGTTTTTT	CASSLGQGGIGELFF
.	TRBV4-2	TRBJ2-5	.	TGTGCCAGCAGCCAGGCTACTGTCGGTGAGACCCAGTACTTC	CASSQATVGETQYF
.	TRBV6-4	TRBJ2-3	.	TGTGCCAGCAGTCCCCTGGGGGGACAAGATACGCAGTATTTT	CASSPLGGQDTQYF
TRBD1	TRBV7-2	TRBJ1-2	.	TGTGCCAGCACCTTGACAGGGGGCGCCCCTGGCTACACCTTC	CASTLTGGAPGYTF
TRBD1	TRBV28	TRBJ2-7	.	TGTGCCAGCAGTTCACCCTTGGACAGGGGGGTTCACTACGAGCAGTACTTC	CASSSPLDRGVHYEQYF
.	TRBV2	TRBJ2-7	.	TGTGCCAGCAACCCCCCGGGACCGAGCTCCTACGAGCAGTACTTC	CASNPPGPSSYEQYF
TRBD1	TRBV29-1	TRBJ2-2	.	TGCAGCGTTGCGGGACAGGGCAAGCTGTTTTTT	CSVAGQGKLFF
TRBD1	TRBV5-1	TRBJ2-2	.	TGCGCCAGCAGCCAGGGGACAGCGAACACCGGGGAGCTGTTTTTT	CASSQGTANTGELFF
.	TRBV5-4	TRBJ1-2	.	TGTGCCAGCAGCTTACTTCGGACGGTGCAGGAGGGCTACACCTTC	CASSLLRTVQEGYTF
TRBD1	TRBV18	TRBJ2-5	.	TGTGCCAGCTCACCCGTCCCGGGACAGGGAAACCAAGAGACCCAGTACTTC	CASSPVPGQGNQETQYF
TRBD1	TRBV6-2/TRBV6-3	TRBJ2-2	.	TGTGCCAGCAGCCGACAGGGGGCAGGGACCGGGGAGCTGTTTTTT	CASSRQGAGTGELFF
.	TRBV6-6	TRBJ2-7	.	TGTGCCAGCAGTTATGCATTAATGAGCTCCTACGAGCAGTACTTC	CASSYALMSSYEQYF
TRBD2	TRBV5-1	TRBJ2-5	.	TGCGCCAGCACACCGGGTGTAGCGGGGGGGCAAGAGACCCAGTACTTC	CASTPGVAGGQETQYF
.	TRBV29-1	TRBJ1-1	few	TGCAGCGTCGTGAGGGGGACTGGGCACACTGAAGCTTTCTTT	CSVVRGTGHTEAFF
.	TRBV28	TRBJ1-5	few	TGTGCCAGCAGTTCTGGTAGGGGGGTCGTCAATCAGCCCCAGCATTTT	CASSSGRGVVNQPQHF
TRBD2	TRBV7-8	TRBJ2-7	few	TGTGCCAGCAGCTTGATAGCGGGGGCCCCCTACGAGCAGTACTTC	CASSLIAGAPYEQYF
TRBD1	TRBV4-2	TRBJ1-3	.	TGTGCCAGCAGTCCAGGGGGCCTCGGAAACACCATATATTTT	CASSPGGLGNTIYF
.	TRBV2	TRBJ1-5	.	TGTGCCAGCAGTTCCCGGGACTCCCCATGGCCCCAGCATTTT	CASSSRDSPWPQHF